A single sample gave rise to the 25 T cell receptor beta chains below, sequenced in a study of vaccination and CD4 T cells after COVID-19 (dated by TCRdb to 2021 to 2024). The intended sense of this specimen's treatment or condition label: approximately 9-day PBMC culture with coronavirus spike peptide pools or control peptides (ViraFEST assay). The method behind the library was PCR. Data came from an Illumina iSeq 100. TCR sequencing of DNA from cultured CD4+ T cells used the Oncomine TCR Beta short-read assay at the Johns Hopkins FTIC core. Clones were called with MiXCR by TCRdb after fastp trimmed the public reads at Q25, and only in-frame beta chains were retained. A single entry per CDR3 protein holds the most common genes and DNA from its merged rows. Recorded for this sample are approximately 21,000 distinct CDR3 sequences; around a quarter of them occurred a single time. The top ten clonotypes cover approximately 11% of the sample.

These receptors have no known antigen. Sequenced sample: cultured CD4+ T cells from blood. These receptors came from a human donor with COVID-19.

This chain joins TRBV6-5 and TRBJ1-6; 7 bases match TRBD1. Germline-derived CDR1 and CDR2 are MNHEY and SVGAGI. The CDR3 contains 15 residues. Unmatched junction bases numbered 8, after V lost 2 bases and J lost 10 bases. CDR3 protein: CASSYGPTGNSPLHF. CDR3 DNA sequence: TGTGCCAGCAGTTACGGCCCGACAGGGAACTCACCCCTCCACTTT.

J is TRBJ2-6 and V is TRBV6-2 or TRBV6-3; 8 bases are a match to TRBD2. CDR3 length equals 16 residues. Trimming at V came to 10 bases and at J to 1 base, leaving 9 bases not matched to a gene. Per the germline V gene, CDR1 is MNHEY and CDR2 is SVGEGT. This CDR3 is CATALGTSSGANVLTF. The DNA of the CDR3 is TGTGCCACCGCCTTGGGGACTAGTTCTGGGGCCAACGTCCTGACTTTC.

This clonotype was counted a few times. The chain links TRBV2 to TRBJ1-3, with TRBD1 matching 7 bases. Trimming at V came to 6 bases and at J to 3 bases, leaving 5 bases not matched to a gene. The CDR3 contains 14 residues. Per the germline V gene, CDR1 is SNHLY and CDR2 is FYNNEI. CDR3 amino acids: CASRIGGGGNTIYF. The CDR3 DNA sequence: TGTGCCAGCAGGATAGGGGGCGGTGGAAACACCATATATTTT.

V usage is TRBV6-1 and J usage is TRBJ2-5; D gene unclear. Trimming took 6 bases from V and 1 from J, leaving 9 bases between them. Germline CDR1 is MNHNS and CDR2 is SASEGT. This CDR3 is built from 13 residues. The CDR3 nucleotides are TGTGCCAGCAGCCGCACACCCCAAGAGACCCAGTACTTC. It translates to CASSRTPQETQYF.

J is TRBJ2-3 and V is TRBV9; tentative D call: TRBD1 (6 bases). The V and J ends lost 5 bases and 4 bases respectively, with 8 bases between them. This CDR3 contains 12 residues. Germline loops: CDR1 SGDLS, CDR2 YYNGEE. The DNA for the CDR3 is TGTGCCAGCAGGGACAGCGCAGATACGCAGTATTTT. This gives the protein CASRDSADTQYF.

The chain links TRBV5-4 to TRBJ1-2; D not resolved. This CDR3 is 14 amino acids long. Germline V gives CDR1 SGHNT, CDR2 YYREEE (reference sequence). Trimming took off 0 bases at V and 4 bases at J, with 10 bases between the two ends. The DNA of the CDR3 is TGTGCCAGCAGCTTGGACCCGGGCAGCTATGGCTACACCTTC. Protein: CASSLDPGSYGYTF.

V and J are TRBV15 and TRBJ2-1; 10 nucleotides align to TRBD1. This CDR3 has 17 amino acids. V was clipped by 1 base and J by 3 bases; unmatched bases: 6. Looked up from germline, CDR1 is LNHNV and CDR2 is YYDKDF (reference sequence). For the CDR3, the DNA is TGTGCCACCAGCAGAGTTTACGGGACAGGGGACTACAATGAGCAGTTCTTC. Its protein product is CATSRVYGTGDYNEQFF.

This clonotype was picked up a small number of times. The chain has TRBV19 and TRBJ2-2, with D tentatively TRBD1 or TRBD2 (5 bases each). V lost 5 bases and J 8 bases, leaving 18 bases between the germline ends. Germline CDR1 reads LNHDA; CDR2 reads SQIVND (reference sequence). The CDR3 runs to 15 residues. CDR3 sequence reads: CASSASLGGEGELFF. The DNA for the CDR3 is TGTGCCAGTAGTGCCAGCCTTGGGGGTGAGGGGGAGCTGTTTTTT.

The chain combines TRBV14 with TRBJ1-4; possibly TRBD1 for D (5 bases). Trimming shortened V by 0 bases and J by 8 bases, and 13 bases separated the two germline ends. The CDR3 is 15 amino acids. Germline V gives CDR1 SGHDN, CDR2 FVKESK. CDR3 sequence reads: CASSQDMGPAEKLFF. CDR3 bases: TGTGCCAGCAGCCAAGATATGGGACCGGCGGAAAAACTGTTTTTT.

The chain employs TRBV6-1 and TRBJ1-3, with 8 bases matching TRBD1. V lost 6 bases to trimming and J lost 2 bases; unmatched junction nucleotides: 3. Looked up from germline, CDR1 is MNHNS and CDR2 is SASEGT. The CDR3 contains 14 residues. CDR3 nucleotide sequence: TGTGCCAGCAGGGCAGGGGGCGCTGGAAACACCATATATTTT. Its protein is CASRAGGAGNTIYF.

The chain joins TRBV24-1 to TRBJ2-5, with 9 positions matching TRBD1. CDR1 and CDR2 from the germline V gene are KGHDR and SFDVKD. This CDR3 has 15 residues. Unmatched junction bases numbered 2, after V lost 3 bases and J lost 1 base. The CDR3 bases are TGTGCCACCAGTGATCCGGGACAGGGCCAAGAGACCCAGTACTTC. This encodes CATSDPGQGQETQYF.

The CDR3 here is CASSLRGQSYEQYF. DNA of the CDR3: TGCGCCAGCAGCTTGAGGGGCCAATCCTACGAGCAGTACTTC. The rearrangement uses TRBV5-1 and TRBJ2-7, with D maybe TRBD1 (5 bases). Trimming took off 1 base at V and 1 base at J, with 9 bases between the two ends. Germline V gives CDR1 SGHRS, CDR2 YFSETQ. The CDR3 extends over 14 amino acids.

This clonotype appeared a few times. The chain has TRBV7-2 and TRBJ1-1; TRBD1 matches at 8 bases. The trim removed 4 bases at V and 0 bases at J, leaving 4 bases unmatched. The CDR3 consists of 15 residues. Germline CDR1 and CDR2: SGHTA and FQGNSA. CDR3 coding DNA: TGTGCCAGCAGCTGGGACAGGTTCATGAACACTGAAGCTTTCTTT. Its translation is CASSWDRFMNTEAFF. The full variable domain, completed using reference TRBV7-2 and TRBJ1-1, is GAGVSQSPSNKVTEKGKDVELRCDPISGHTALYWYRQSLGQGLEFLIYFQGNSAPDKSGLPSDRFSAERTGGSVSTLTIQRTQQEDSAVYLCASSWDRFMNTEAFFGQGTRLTVV.

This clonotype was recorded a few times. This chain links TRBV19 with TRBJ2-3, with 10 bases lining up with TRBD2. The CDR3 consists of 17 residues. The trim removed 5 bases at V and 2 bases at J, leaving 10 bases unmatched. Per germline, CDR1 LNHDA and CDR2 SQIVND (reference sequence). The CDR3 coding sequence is TGTGCCAGTAGTTTGGGGATAGCGGGGGGAACCACAGATACGCAGTATTTT. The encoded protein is CASSLGIAGGTTDTQYF.

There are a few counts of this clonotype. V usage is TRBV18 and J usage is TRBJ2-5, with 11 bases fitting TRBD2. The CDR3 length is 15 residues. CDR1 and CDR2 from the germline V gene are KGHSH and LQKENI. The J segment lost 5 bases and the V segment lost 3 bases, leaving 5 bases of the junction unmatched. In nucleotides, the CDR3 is TGTGCCAGCTCACCGAAACTAGCGGGGGTGGAGACCCAGTACTTC. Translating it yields CASSPKLAGVETQYF.

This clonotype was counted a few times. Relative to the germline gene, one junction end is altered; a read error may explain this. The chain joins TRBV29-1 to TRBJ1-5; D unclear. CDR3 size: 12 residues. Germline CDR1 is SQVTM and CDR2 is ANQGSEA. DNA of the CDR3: TGCAGCGTTAAAGACTACAATCAGCCCCAGCATTTT. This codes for CSVKDYNQPQHF.

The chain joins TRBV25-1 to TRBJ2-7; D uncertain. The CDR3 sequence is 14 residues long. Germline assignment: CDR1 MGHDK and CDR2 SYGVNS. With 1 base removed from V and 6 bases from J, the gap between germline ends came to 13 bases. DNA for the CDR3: TGTGCCAGCAGTGAATTCCTAGGGCTGGGCGAGCAGTACTTC. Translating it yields CASSEFLGLGEQYF.

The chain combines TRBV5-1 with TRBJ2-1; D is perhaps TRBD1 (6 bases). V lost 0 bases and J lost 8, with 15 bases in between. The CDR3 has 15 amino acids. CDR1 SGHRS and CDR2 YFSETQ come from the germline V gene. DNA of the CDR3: TGCGCCAGCAGCTTGGATGGCAGGGGAGTGGATGAGCAGTTCTTC. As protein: CASSLDGRGVDEQFF.

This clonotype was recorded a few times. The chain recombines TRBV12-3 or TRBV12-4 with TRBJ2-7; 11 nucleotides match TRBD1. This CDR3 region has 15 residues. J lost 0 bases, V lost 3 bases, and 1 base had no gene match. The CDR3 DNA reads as TGTGCCAGCAGTTTCGGACAGGGGGCCTCCTACGAGCAGTACTTC. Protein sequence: CASSFGQGASYEQYF.

CDR3 region: CASSLLQGTQYF. CDR3 bases: TGTGCCAGCAGTCTCTTACAGGGGACCCAGTACTTC. The chain uses TRBV12-3 or TRBV12-4 and TRBJ2-5; the D gene is possibly TRBD1 (6 bases). This CDR3 contains 12 residues. V was shortened by 5 bases and J by 7 bases, with 11 bases between the two germline ends.

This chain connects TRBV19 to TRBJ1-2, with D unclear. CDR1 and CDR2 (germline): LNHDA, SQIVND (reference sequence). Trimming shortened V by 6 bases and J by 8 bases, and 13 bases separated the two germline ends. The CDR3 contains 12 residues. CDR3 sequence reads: CASRRRAEGYTF. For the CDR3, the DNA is TGTGCCAGTAGACGACGGGCCGAGGGCTACACCTTC.

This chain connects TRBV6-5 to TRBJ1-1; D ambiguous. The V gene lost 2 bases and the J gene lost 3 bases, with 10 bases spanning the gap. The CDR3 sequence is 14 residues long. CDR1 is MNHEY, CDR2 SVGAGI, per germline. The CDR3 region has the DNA TGTGCCAGCAGTTACCCGGGGAGTCACACTGAAGCTTTCTTT. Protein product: CASSYPGSHTEAFF.

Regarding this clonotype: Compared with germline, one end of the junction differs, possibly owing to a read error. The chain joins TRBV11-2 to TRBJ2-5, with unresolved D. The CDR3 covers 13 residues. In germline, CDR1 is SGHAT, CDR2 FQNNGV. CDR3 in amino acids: CANSPEVGQTQYF. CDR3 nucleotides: TGTGCCAACAGCCCAGAGGTAGGGCAGACCCAGTACTTC.

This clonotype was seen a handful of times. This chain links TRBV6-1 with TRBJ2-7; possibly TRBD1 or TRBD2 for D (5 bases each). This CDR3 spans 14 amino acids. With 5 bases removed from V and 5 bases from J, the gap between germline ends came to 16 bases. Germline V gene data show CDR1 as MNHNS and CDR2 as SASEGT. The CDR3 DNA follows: TGTGCCAGCAGTCCGGGACGGAGTTCTAACGAGCAGTACTTC. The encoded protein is CASSPGRSSNEQYF.

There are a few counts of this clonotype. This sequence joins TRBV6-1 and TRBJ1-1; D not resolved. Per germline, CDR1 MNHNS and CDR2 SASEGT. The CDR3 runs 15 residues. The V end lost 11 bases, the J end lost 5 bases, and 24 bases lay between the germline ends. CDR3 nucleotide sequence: TGTGCCGCCCGGGAGAACAGCCTCTATGTGACTGAAGCTTTCTTT. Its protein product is CAARENSLYVTEAFF.